The 15 T cell receptor beta chains given below trace back to one sample, sequenced in a study of tumor-infiltrating lymphocytes in primary liver carcinoma. In addition to blood RNA drawn from unsorted whole blood, germline DNA was extracted. Production of TCR beta cDNA used around 0.45 ug total RNA together with a constant-region primer. Investigators got TCR beta libraries out of three nested multiplex PCR rounds, done with slightly modified ARM-PCR. TRBV1-TRBV30 forward primers paired with a C-beta reverse primer were used in the first two PCR rounds, which ran roughly 10 cycles each. TCRdb called the multiplex PCR reads again in MiXCR, with one record for every CDR3 protein. The sample records hundreds of thousands of distinct CDR3 sequences, 50% to 60% being singletons. The sequenced sample consisted of peripheral blood. The receptors were gathered from a woman aged 25-40 years with primary liver carcinoma and hepatitis B virus infection.

This clonotype was observed at least ten times. CDR3 DNA: TGTGCCAGCAGCCTCAGGACTAGCGGGATCTACAATGAGCAGTTCTTC. Residues: CASSLRTSGIYNEQFF. The chain links TRBV11-2 to TRBJ2-1; 12 nucleotides match TRBD2. CDR1 is SGHAT, CDR2 FQNNGV, per germline. The CDR3 runs 16 residues. V lost 5 bases and J lost 3; bases outside the gene matches: 5.

This clonotype has a handful of counts. The CDR3 DNA reads TGTGCCAGCAGCCAAGGTATAAGGCTAACCCCCTACGAGCAGTACTTC. Encoded protein: CASSQGIRLTPYEQYF. The chain recombines TRBV14 with TRBJ2-7; D not certain. The CDR3 covers 16 residues. Trimming removed 1 base at V and 2 bases at J, with 15 bases between. The germline V gene encodes CDR1 SGHDN and CDR2 FVKESK. The complete variable domain, with remaining parts taken from reference TRBV14 and TRBJ2-7, reads EAGVTQFPSHSVIEKGQTVTLRCDPISGHDNLYWYRRVMGKEIKFLLHFVKESKQDESGMPNNRFLAERTGGTYSTLKVQPAELEDSGVYFCASSQGIRLTPYEQYFGPGTRLTVT.

This clonotype has a count of ten or more. The genes are TRBV11-2 and TRBJ1-1, with D unclear. This CDR3 has 14 residues. V lost 3 bases, J lost 0 bases, and 8 bases lay in between. CDR1 is SGHAT, CDR2 FQNNGV, per germline. CDR3 in amino acids: CASSFGALNTEAFF. CDR3 coding DNA: TGTGCCAGCAGCTTCGGAGCCCTGAACACTGAAGCTTTCTTT. Filled out from reference TRBV11-2 and TRBJ1-1, the complete variable domain reads EAGVAQSPRYKIIEKRQSVAFWCNPISGHATLYWYQQILGQGPKLLIQFQNNGVVDDSQLPKDRFSAERLKGVDSTLKIQPAKLEDSAVYLCASSFGALNTEAFFGQGTRLTVV.

Regarding this clonotype: A much larger clone differs from this one at a single base, so this may be a read error. The gene calls are TRBV6-2 or TRBV6-3 and TRBJ1-2; D gene uncertain. The length of the CDR3 is 13 residues. V shed 2 bases and J shed 5 bases, with 9 bases lying between them. Germline CDR1 MNHEY, CDR2 SVGEGT. The CDR3 DNA follows: TGTGCCAGCAGTTACAGCAAGGGTTATGGCTACACCTTC. Its translation: CASSYSKGYGYTF.

Comments on this clonotype: A much larger clone is a single base away; this may be a read error. The rearrangement links TRBV6-5 to TRBJ2-1, with TRBD2 as a possible D gene (5 bases). Trimming removed 2 bases from V and 0 bases from J, with 14 bases in between. Germline V gene data show CDR1 as MNHEY and CDR2 as SVGAGI. The CDR3 has 17 residues. The DNA of the CDR3 is TGTGCCAGCAGTTACCCCGAGGGCCGGTTCTCCTACAATGAGCAGTTCTTC. Protein sequence: CASSYPEGRFSYNEQFF.

On this clonotype itself: At one of its ends the junction is not consistent with the germline gene, which may arise from a read error. The gene calls are TRBV4-1 and TRBJ1-3; D gene ambiguous. CDR1 and CDR2 (germline): MGHRA, YSYEKL. The CDR3 has 16 residues. CDR3 sequence: CASNQGWLQTGNTIYF. CDR3 DNA: TGCGCCAGCAACCAAGGATGGCTCCAGACTGGAAACACCATATATTTT.

This clonotype came up many times. This sequence joins TRBV4-2 and TRBJ2-3, with TRBD2 as a possible D gene (5 bases). Between the trimmed V and J ends, which lost 4 bases and 4 bases, there was a span of 15 bases. Germline assignment: CDR1 LGHNA and CDR2 YNFKEQ. The CDR3 sequence is 15 residues long. The CDR3 region has the DNA TGTGCCAGCAGCCGCTCCGGGGTGGTGGCAGATACGCAGTATTTT. Its translation is CASSRSGVVADTQYF.

The gene calls are TRBV6-1 and TRBJ2-3, with 9 bases lining up with TRBD1. Unmatched junction bases numbered 10, after V lost 4 bases and J lost 8 bases. From germline, CDR1 is MNHNS and CDR2 SASEGT. This CDR3 has 15 residues. CDR3 residues: CASSGSGTGSVTQYF. The CDR3 DNA reads TGTGCCAGCAGTGGGTCCGGGACAGGGTCAGTTACGCAGTATTTT.

This clonotype came up once. An end of the junction differs from the germline gene, which may be a read error. The gene calls are TRBV12-5 and TRBJ2-3, with D tentatively TRBD2 (6 bases). In germline, CDR1 is LGHNT, CDR2 FRNRAP. The CDR3 has 13 amino acids. CDR3 DNA: TGTGCTAGTCAGGCGGGGACCACAAATACGCAGTATTTT. It encodes CASQAGTTNTQYF. Complete variable domain (other parts from reference TRBV12-5 and TRBJ2-3): DARVTQTPRHKVTEMGQEVTMRCQPILGHNTVFWYRQTMMQGLELLAYFRNRAPLDDSGMPKDRFSAEMPDATLATLKIQPSEPRDSAVYFCASQAGTTNTQYFGPGTRLTVL.

The gene calls are TRBV7-9 and TRBJ2-5; D is unresolved. Germline lookup yields CDR1 SEHNR and CDR2 FQNEAQ (reference sequence). Trimming stripped 4 bases from V and 1 base from J, with 10 bases between. The CDR3 totals 14 residues. The CDR3 spells CASSSKRSQETQYF. The CDR3 DNA reads as TGTGCCAGCAGCTCTAAACGATCCCAAGAGACCCAGTACTTC.

This clonotype was picked up many times. The chain couples TRBV11-2 to TRBJ2-7; D perhaps matches TRBD1 (5 bases). Per germline, CDR1 SGHAT and CDR2 FQNNGV. This CDR3 spans 13 amino acids. Trimming took off 2 bases at V and 6 bases at J, with 11 bases between the two ends. The CDR3 reads CASSLSGNSEQYF. The DNA for the CDR3 is TGTGCCAGCAGCTTATCAGGGAACAGCGAGCAGTACTTC.

On this clonotype itself: The conserved closing phenylalanine or tryptophan is absent in this CDR3, likely reflecting a read error. The rearrangement links TRBV6-5 to TRBJ2-7, with unresolved D. This CDR3 has 16 amino acids. Per germline, CDR1 MNHEY and CDR2 SVGAGI. V was trimmed by 7 bases and J by 6 bases, leaving 25 bases between them. CDR3 residues: CASTKRGSLVSGEQYS. CDR3 DNA sequence: TGTGCCAGCACCAAACGAGGTTCCCTGGTAAGTGGCGAGCAGTACTCC.

Of note for this clonotype: Possible read error: a much larger clone is one base away. The chain employs TRBV5-4 and TRBJ2-7; a possible D gene is TRBD1 (6 bases). The length of the CDR3 is 13 residues. V lost 6 bases to trimming and J lost 3 bases, with 13 bases between them. The germline gives CDR1 SGHNT, CDR2 YYREEE (reference sequence). CDR3: CASISGQYYEQYF. In DNA form, the CDR3 reads TGTGCCAGCATCTCCGGACAGTACTACGAGCAGTACTTC.

This clonotype was seen ten or more times. The chain links TRBV6-2 or TRBV6-3 to TRBJ2-1, with 10 bases that match TRBD2. The germline V gene has CDR1 MNHEY and CDR2 SVGEGT. The CDR3 contains 16 residues. With V trimmed by 3 bases and J by 8 bases, 10 bases remained unmatched. For the CDR3, the DNA is TGTGCCAGCAGTTATGGGTGGGCTAGCGGGAGCGATGAGCAGTTCTTC. Residues: CASSYGWASGSDEQFF.

The chain couples TRBV5-1 to TRBJ1-5, with 7 nucleotides matching TRBD1. The ends lost 1 base at V and 5 bases at J; junction bases unmatched: 3. This CDR3 comprises 14 residues. Germline V gene sequence: CDR1 SGHRS, CDR2 YFSETQ. The CDR3: CASSLTGEDQPQHF. The DNA of the CDR3 is TGCGCCAGCAGCTTGACAGGGGAAGATCAGCCCCAGCATTTT.